Sequencing of this T cell receptor beta chain was carried out in a study of circulating and synovial CD4+ cells in juvenile arthritis. Regarding this clone: The antigen remains unidentified.

Sequenced by immunoSEQ multiplex PCR; TCRdb stores in-frame clones only, minus some. Found here are approximately 35,000 clones, 90% to 95% of them singletons; the top ten hold 0.15% to 0.2%. Findings and caveats of the study: T cell genome counts differed by at least an order of magnitude between CPL and CD4 samples.

Germline lookup yields CDR1 ENHRY and CDR2 SYGVKD. The ends lost 6 bases at V and 3 bases at J; junction bases unmatched: 9. The CDR3 runs 15 residues. Donors were patients with active juvenile idiopathic arthritis. Sequenced: CD4+ T cells from blood. The chain links TRBV10-3 to TRBJ1-1, with 8 nucleotides matching TRBD1. This TCR was recovered from a human donor with juvenile idiopathic arthritis. CDR3 region: CAIRQTQGADTEAFF. CDR3 in DNA: TGTGCCATCAGGCAGACTCAGGGGGCCGACACTGAAGCTTTCTTT.